This TCR beta chain derives from a study of beta chain features in type 1 diabetes. Trimming took off 7 bases at V and 5 bases at J, with 14 bases between the two ends. CDR1 LGHNA and CDR2 YNFKEQ come from the germline V gene. The CDR3 length is 13 residues. Reverse transcription of all isolated RNA meant that expressed TCRB transcripts were sequenced. Libraries were prepared by immunoSEQ multiplex PCR; TCRdb keeps only in-frame clonotypes and omits some of them. The table shows 150,000 to 180,000 clones, with around 10% occurring only once. This chain connects TRBV4-2 to TRBJ2-5, with D possibly matching TRBD1 (6 bases). The source material was central memory CD4+ T cells from blood. The receptor was isolated from a man between 18 and 35 years old in good health. CDR3 coding DNA: TGTGCCAGCACCTGGGACACAATGGAGACCCAGTACTTC. It translates to CASTWDTMETQYF.